These 31 T cell receptor beta chains originate from one sample sequenced in a study of cytomegalovirus exposure and HLA in healthy donors. Profiling relied on immunoSEQ multiplex PCR, and the TCRdb table lists in-frame clones only, not all of them. The sample consists of 300,000 or so clones, roughly 88% of them appearing once. Sequenced: PBMCs. Receptors were obtained from a man aged 30-40 years in good health and CMV-seronegative.

The chain uses TRBV5-4 and TRBJ2-1; D is perhaps TRBD2 (6 bases). V was cut by 6 bases and J by 4 bases, with 23 bases left in between. The CDR3 has 17 residues. Germline lookup yields CDR1 SGHNT and CDR2 YYREEE (reference sequence). The DNA for the CDR3 is TGTGCCAGCACTCCTGGCCGGGGCCCGGAGGGTTACAATGAGCAGTTCTTC. Translation gives CASTPGRGPEGYNEQFF.

The CDR3 here is CASSSDWVGETQYF. Written as DNA, the CDR3 is TGTGCCAGCAGCTCGGACTGGGTGGGAGAGACCCAGTACTTC. The genes are TRBV7-2 and TRBJ2-5; TRBD2 might be the D (5 bases). The CDR3 length is 14 residues. Germline values: CDR1 SGHTA, CDR2 FQGNSA. V lost 4 bases, J lost 4 bases, and 13 bases lay in between.

The genes are TRBV6-5 and TRBJ2-3; TRBD1 matches at 8 bases. V shed 4 bases and J 0 bases; nucleotides not matched to a gene: 3. Germline CDR1 and CDR2: MNHEY and SVGAGI. CDR3 length: 15 residues. The CDR3 loop is CASSFRTGSTDTQYF. The CDR3 DNA reads TGTGCCAGCAGTTTCCGGACAGGGAGCACAGATACGCAGTATTTT.

V is TRBV6-5 and J is TRBJ2-7; possibly TRBD2 for D (6 bases). V shed 5 bases and J shed 3 bases, with 14 bases lying between them. The CDR3 runs 14 residues. CDR1 is MNHEY, CDR2 SVGAGI, per germline. The CDR3 region is CASSAGRNLYEQYF. In nucleotides, the CDR3 is TGTGCCAGCAGTGCGGGACGGAATCTCTACGAGCAGTACTTC.

This clone was counted a single time. The chain couples TRBV11-2 to TRBJ2-5, with a tentative D call TRBD2 (7 bases). The CDR3 covers 16 residues. Germline V lookup: CDR1 SGHAT, CDR2 FQNNGV. V lost 4 bases and J 7 bases, leaving 22 bases between the germline ends. This CDR3 is CASSWGGGGRNGTQYF. CDR3 DNA: TGTGCCAGCAGCTGGGGGGGCGGGGGCCGGAATGGGACCCAGTACTTC.

This chain connects TRBV5-7 to TRBJ2-1; the match to TRBD2 covers 8 bases. TRBV5-7 is an open reading frame whose function is uncertain. Germline trimming cut 4 bases from V and 5 bases from J; bases unmatched to any gene: 8. The CDR3 is made up of 15 amino acids. This CDR3 is CASSRGGARDNEQFF. In DNA form, the CDR3 reads TGTGCCAGCAGCCGGGGGGGGGCCCGAGACAATGAGCAGTTCTTC.

The chain carries TRBV4-2 and TRBJ2-1; 11 nucleotides line up with TRBD2. J gave up 0 bases and V 2 bases, and 6 bases lay outside the gene matches. Germline V lookup: CDR1 LGHNA, CDR2 YNFKEQ. The CDR3 has 18 amino acids. The CDR3 region is CASSQQTSGANSYNEQFF. CDR3 coding DNA: TGTGCCAGCAGCCAACAGACTAGCGGGGCTAACTCCTACAATGAGCAGTTCTTC.

The chain combines TRBV2 with TRBJ1-4; D possibly corresponds to TRBD1 (6 bases). The CDR3 contains 16 residues. In germline, CDR1 is SNHLY, CDR2 FYNNEI. V lost 4 bases and J 5 bases, leaving 17 bases between the germline ends. The CDR3 spells CASSGLGGAPNEKLFF. DNA for the CDR3: TGTGCCAGCAGTGGTCTCGGGGGGGCACCGAATGAAAAACTGTTTTTT.

This CDR3 is CASSLEWAGGTKTQYF. Written as DNA, the CDR3 is TGTGCCAGCAGCTTAGAATGGGCAGGGGGTACGAAGACCCAGTACTTC. The V call is TRBV7-2, the J call TRBJ2-5, with TRBD1 matching 7 bases. This CDR3 is 16 amino acids long. J gave up 6 bases and V 1 base, and 11 bases lay outside the gene matches. Germline CDR1 and CDR2: SGHTA and FQGNSA.

In this sample, this clone turned up a few times. The chain carries TRBV5-1 and TRBJ2-7; a weak D match, TRBD2 (5 bases). The CDR3 is made up of 14 amino acids. V was shortened by 2 bases and J by 2 bases, with 11 bases between the two germline ends. The germline gives CDR1 SGHRS, CDR2 YFSETQ. CDR3 in DNA: TGCGCCAGCAGCTTCACGGGGATAACCTACGAGCAGTACTTC. This encodes CASSFTGITYEQYF.

On this clone itself: Distinct nucleotide sequences in the sample also encode this CDR3. The CDR3 DNA reads as TGTGCCAGCAGCTTTGGGAGCTCCTACGAGCAGTACTTC. This codes for CASSFGSSYEQYF. The chain uses TRBV7-9 and TRBJ2-7; possible D gene TRBD2, 5 bases. V was trimmed by 3 bases and J by 0 bases, leaving 6 bases between them. CDR1 and CDR2 (germline): SEHNR, FQNEAQ (reference sequence). The CDR3 loop spans 13 amino acids. Using reference TRBV7-9 and TRBJ2-7 for the parts outside the CDR3, the full variable domain is DTGVSQNPRHKITKRGQNVTFRCDPISEHNRLYWYRQTLGQGPEFLTYFQNEAQLEKSRLLSDRFSAERPKGSFSTLEIQRTEQGDSAMYLCASSFGSSYEQYFGPGTRLTVT.

This sequence joins TRBV25-1 and TRBJ1-2; 7 bases are a match to TRBD1. Germline V gene lookup returns CDR1 MGHDK and CDR2 SYGVNS. The V and J ends lost 0 bases and 4 bases, in that order; junction bases with no gene match: 2. The CDR3 extends over 14 amino acids. The CDR3 nucleotides are TGTGCCAGCAGTGAATACGCAGGGGGCTATGGCTACACCTTC. Protein product: CASSEYAGGYGYTF.

The chain combines TRBV19 with TRBJ2-5; tentatively, D is TRBD2 (5 bases). This CDR3 spans 12 amino acids. Trimming took off 5 bases at V and 5 bases at J, with 9 bases between the two ends. Germline values: CDR1 LNHDA, CDR2 SQIVND (reference sequence). Written as DNA, the CDR3 is TGTGCCAGTAGTCAGAGAGGGGAGACCCAGTACTTC. Protein product: CASSQRGETQYF.

The chain employs TRBV6-5 and TRBJ2-3, with 10 bases that match TRBD1. CDR1 MNHEY and CDR2 SVGAGI come from the germline V gene. This CDR3 is built from 14 residues. V lost 0 bases, J lost 11 bases, and 5 bases stayed unmatched. The CDR3 bases are TGTGCCAGCAGTTACTCGATAGGACAGGGGGTGCAGTATTTT. It yields the protein CASSYSIGQGVQYF.

This rearrangement joins TRBV6-1 to TRBJ1-5, with D possibly TRBD1 on 5 matching bases. Germline CDR1 is MNHNS and CDR2 is SASEGT. V was trimmed by 4 bases and J by 4 bases, leaving 14 bases between them. The CDR3 is 15 amino acids. The CDR3 reads CASSGTGRGNQPQHF. CDR3 DNA sequence: TGTGCCAGCAGTGGGACGGGACGGGGGAATCAGCCCCAGCATTTT.

This chain joins TRBV2 and TRBJ2-1, with unresolved D. Germline V gives CDR1 SNHLY, CDR2 FYNNEI. This CDR3 has 13 residues. V lost 7 bases and J lost 4, with 11 bases in between. This CDR3 reads CASIQAVYNEQFF. In DNA form, the CDR3 reads TGTGCCAGCATTCAGGCCGTTTACAATGAGCAGTTCTTC.

This chain connects TRBV5-6 to TRBJ2-7; D unresolved. This CDR3 spans 13 amino acids. The V end was cut by 2 bases, the J end by 3 bases, with 9 bases between. CDR1 is SGHDT, CDR2 YYEEEE, per germline. CDR3 amino acids: CASSFRSGYEQYF. The CDR3 DNA follows: TGTGCCAGCAGCTTTAGGTCGGGCTACGAGCAGTACTTC.

The DNA for the CDR3 is TGTGCCAGTGACAGCAGGAATAGCAATCAGCCCCAGCATTTT. Encoded protein: CASDSRNSNQPQHF. The V gene is TRBV2, the J gene TRBJ1-5, with TRBD1 as a possible D gene (5 bases). This CDR3 has 14 residues. Germline-derived CDR1 and CDR2 are SNHLY and FYNNEI. V lost 9 bases and J 0 bases, leaving 12 bases between the germline ends.

The rearrangement joins TRBV2 to TRBJ1-2, with 9 bases that match TRBD1. The CDR3 has 15 amino acids. The V gene's germline CDR1 is SNHLY and CDR2 FYNNEI. The V gene end was trimmed by 5 bases and the J gene end by 3 bases; junction bases not matched to a gene: 7. The CDR3 protein is CASSPRDRVDYGYTF. The CDR3 coding sequence is TGTGCCAGCAGTCCCCGGGACAGGGTCGACTATGGCTACACCTTC.

This rearrangement joins TRBV2 to TRBJ2-3, with no clear D. Deletions cut 0 bases from V and 5 bases from J, with 15 bases between. The length of the CDR3 is 16 residues. CDR1 SNHLY and CDR2 FYNNEI come from the germline V gene. CDR3 in amino acids: CASSEASARVGDTQYF. The CDR3 DNA reads as TGTGCCAGCAGTGAAGCCAGCGCCCGGGTTGGAGATACGCAGTATTTT.

The chain carries TRBV4-3 and TRBJ1-4; no definite D call. The CDR3 has 15 amino acids. The germline gives CDR1 LGHNA, CDR2 YSLEER. The V gene lost 0 bases and the J gene lost 7 bases, with 12 bases spanning the gap. CDR3 nucleotide sequence: TGCGCCAGCAGCCAAGAGGGAGGAGGAGGTGAAAAACTGTTTTTT. This encodes CASSQEGGGGEKLFF.

The V gene is TRBV29-1, the J gene TRBJ1-2; D remains ambiguous. This CDR3 is 12 amino acids long. CDR1 is SQVTM and CDR2 is ANQGSEA in the germline V gene. Deletions cut 5 bases from V and 2 bases from J, with 9 bases between. The CDR3 coding sequence is TGCAGCGTTTCGCGCCCCAACTATGGCTACACCTTC. It codes for CSVSRPNYGYTF.

The table lists this clone with a few counts. The chain links TRBV5-6 to TRBJ2-7; TRBD1 aligns across 7 bases. CDR1 and CDR2 (germline): SGHDT, YYEEEE. CDR3 length equals 17 residues. The V gene end was trimmed by 1 base and the J gene end by 0 bases; junction bases not matched to a gene: 10. CDR3 sequence reads: CASSLRSTGVRSYEQYF. The CDR3 DNA is TGTGCCAGCAGCTTGAGGTCAACAGGGGTCCGCTCCTACGAGCAGTACTTC.

This sequence joins TRBV6-1 and TRBJ2-2; possibly TRBD1 for D (5 bases). Germline-derived CDR1 and CDR2 are MNHNS and SASEGT. With 7 bases removed from V and 8 bases from J, the gap between germline ends came to 14 bases. This CDR3 contains 13 residues. CDR3 sequence (DNA): TGTGCCAGCAACCAGGGTACCCCTGGGGAGCTGTTTTTT. Protein: CASNQGTPGELFF.

The V call is TRBV6-4, the J call TRBJ1-5, with 8 nucleotides matching TRBD1. With 8 bases clipped from V and 3 bases from J, the junction kept 9 bases outside the gene matches. The CDR3 is made up of 15 amino acids. Germline CDR1 MRHNA, CDR2 SNTAGT. Written as DNA, the CDR3 is TGTGCCAGCCGTCATCAGGGGGCCATCAATCAGCCCCAGCATTTT. This gives the protein CASRHQGAINQPQHF.

This clone has a single count. CDR3: CASSFYGEGYNEQFF. In DNA form, the CDR3 reads TGTGCCAGCAGTTTCTATGGGGAGGGGTACAATGAGCAGTTCTTC. The gene calls are TRBV6-5 and TRBJ2-1; TRBD2 matches at 7 bases. This CDR3 is built from 15 residues. The V gene end was trimmed by 4 bases and the J gene end by 4 bases; junction bases not matched to a gene: 7. CDR1 and CDR2 (germline): MNHEY, SVGAGI.

V gene TRBV15 combines with J gene TRBJ1-3; 7 bases align to TRBD1. V was clipped by 1 base and J by 3 bases; unmatched bases: 0. Germline CDR1 LNHNV, CDR2 YYDKDF (reference sequence). The CDR3 loop spans 14 amino acids. CDR3 sequence reads: CATSRAGGGNTIYF. DNA of the CDR3: TGTGCCACCAGCAGAGCAGGGGGTGGAAACACCATATATTTT. Complete variable domain (other parts from reference TRBV15 and TRBJ1-3): DAMVIQNPRYQVTQFGKPVTLSCSQTLNHNVMYWYQQKSSQAPKLLFHYYDKDFNNEADTPDNFQSRRPNTSFCFLDIRSPGLGDTAMYLCATSRAGGGNTIYFGEGSWLTVV.

The chain couples TRBV4-1 to TRBJ1-2, with 12 bases fitting TRBD1. CDR3 length equals 16 residues. Germline V gives CDR1 MGHRA, CDR2 YSYEKL. J was trimmed by 4 bases and V by 1 base; bases with no gene match: 4. The CDR3 loop is CASSQGGQGAGYGYTF. The DNA of the CDR3 is TGCGCCAGCAGCCAAGGGGGACAGGGGGCTGGCTATGGCTACACCTTC.

The chain recombines TRBV5-1 with TRBJ2-5, with D possibly being TRBD2 (6 bases). V was clipped by 0 bases and J by 5 bases, with 17 bases between them. Germline V lookup: CDR1 SGHRS, CDR2 YFSETQ. This CDR3 has 16 residues. The CDR3 sequence is CASSLGLAPRTETQYF. As DNA, the CDR3 is TGCGCCAGCAGCTTGGGGCTAGCGCCCAGAACGGAGACCCAGTACTTC.

The chain carries TRBV7-9 and TRBJ2-3, with 10 bases identical to TRBD1. Germline CDR1 and CDR2: SEHNR and FQNEAQ (reference sequence). V dropped 1 base and J dropped 8; count of bases not matched to a gene: 9. The CDR3 is made up of 16 amino acids. DNA for the CDR3: TGTGCCAGCAGCTTAGTGGGACAGGGGAAGGGTGGTACGCAGTATTTT. This translates into CASSLVGQGKGGTQYF.

DNA for the CDR3: TGTGCCAGCAGTTATACAGGGGTCCCCTATGGCTACACCTTC. Its translation is CASSYTGVPYGYTF. The V and J genes are TRBV6-1 and TRBJ1-2; 7 bases fit TRBD1. The CDR3 length is 14 residues. Germline V CDR1 and CDR2: MNHNS, SASEGT. The J segment lost 4 bases and the V segment lost 5 bases, leaving 7 bases of the junction unmatched.